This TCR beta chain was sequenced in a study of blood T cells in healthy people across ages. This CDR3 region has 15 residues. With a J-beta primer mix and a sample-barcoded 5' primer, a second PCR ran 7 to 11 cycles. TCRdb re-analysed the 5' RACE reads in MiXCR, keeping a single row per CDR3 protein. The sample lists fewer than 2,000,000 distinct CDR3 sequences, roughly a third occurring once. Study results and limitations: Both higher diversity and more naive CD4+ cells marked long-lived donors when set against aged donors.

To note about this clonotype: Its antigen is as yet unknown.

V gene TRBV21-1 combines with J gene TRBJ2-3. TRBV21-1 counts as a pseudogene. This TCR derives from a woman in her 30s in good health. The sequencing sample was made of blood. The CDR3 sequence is CASLKQVGRGDTQYF. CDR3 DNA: TGTGCCAGCCTCAAACAGGTCGGCCGTGGAGATACGCAGTATTTT.